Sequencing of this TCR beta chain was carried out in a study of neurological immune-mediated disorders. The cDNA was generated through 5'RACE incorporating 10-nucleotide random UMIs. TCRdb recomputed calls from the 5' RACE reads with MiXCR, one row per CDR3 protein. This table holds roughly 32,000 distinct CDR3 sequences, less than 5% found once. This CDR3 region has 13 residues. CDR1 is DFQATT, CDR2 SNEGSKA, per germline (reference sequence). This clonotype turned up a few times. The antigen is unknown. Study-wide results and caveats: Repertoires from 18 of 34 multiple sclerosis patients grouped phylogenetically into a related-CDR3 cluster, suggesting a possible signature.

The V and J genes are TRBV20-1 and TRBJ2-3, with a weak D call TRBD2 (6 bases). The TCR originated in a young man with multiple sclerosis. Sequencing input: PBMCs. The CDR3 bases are TGCAGCCTCCTTAGCGGTCCTACAGATACGCAGTATTTT. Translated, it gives CSLLSGPTDTQYF.